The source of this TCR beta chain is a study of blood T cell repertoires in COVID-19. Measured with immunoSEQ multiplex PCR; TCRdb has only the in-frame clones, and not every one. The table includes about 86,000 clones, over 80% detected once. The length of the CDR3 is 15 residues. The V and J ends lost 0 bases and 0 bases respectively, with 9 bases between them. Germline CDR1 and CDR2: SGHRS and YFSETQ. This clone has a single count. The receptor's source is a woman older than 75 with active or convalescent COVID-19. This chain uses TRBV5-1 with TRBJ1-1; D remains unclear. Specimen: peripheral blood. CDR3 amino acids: CASSLDGVMNTEAFF. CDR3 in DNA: TGCGCCAGCAGCTTGGACGGAGTTATGAACACTGAAGCTTTCTTT.